Below, 14 T cell receptor beta chains from the same sample are listed, as sequenced in a study of cytomegalovirus exposure and HLA in healthy donors. Primers included in the PCR were 60 Vbeta and 13 Jbeta primers. Generated by immunoSEQ multiplex PCR, the TCRdb table keeps only in-frame clones and is missing some. The data contain tens of thousands of clones, 72% of them singletons. The sequenced sample consisted of PBMCs. The receptors here all came from a woman in her thirties or forties in good health and CMV-seropositive.

The J gene is TRBJ1-2, the V gene TRBV30; the D gene is possibly TRBD1 (5 bases). The CDR3 has 13 amino acids. V was cut by 5 bases and J by 7 bases, with 17 bases left in between. Germline lookup yields CDR1 GTSNPN and CDR2 SVGIG (reference sequence). This CDR3 reads CAWAPLQESGYTF. CDR3 nucleotides: TGTGCCTGGGCCCCCCTACAGGAAAGTGGCTACACCTTC.

The gene calls are TRBV11-2 and TRBJ1-6; no definite D call. V was cut by 5 bases and J by 6 bases, with 14 bases left in between. This CDR3 spans 15 amino acids. Germline CDR1 reads SGHAT; CDR2 reads FQNNGV. CDR3 region: CASSLYAVGNSPLHF. Here the CDR3 DNA reads TGTGCCAGCAGCCTCTATGCGGTGGGTAATTCACCCCTCCACTTT.

The rearrangement uses TRBV7-2 and TRBJ2-1; 15 nucleotides line up with TRBD2. Germline CDR1 reads SGHTA; CDR2 reads FQGNSA. Germline trimming cut 5 bases from V and 9 bases from J; bases unmatched to any gene: 5. The length of the CDR3 is 15 residues. The CDR3 DNA is TGTGCCAGCAGCCTGCGGACTAGCGGGGGGGGTGAGCAGTTCTTC. As protein: CASSLRTSGGGEQFF.

To note about this clone: The same CDR3 also results from other DNA sequences found in this sample. V gene TRBV29-1 combines with J gene TRBJ1-2; D is uncertain. Germline-derived CDR1 and CDR2 are SQVTM and ANQGSEA. CDR3 length: 12 residues. The ends were cut back, 5 bases at V and 7 bases at J, with 14 bases in the middle. CDR3 bases: TGCAGCGTTTTAACCGCTTGGAGTGGCTACACCTTC. Its translation: CSVLTAWSGYTF. The variable domain in full, completed from reference TRBV29-1 and TRBJ1-2, reads SAVISQKPSRDICQRGTSLTIQCQVDSQVTMMFWYRQQPGQSLTLIATANQGSEATYESGFVIDKFPISRPNLTFSTLTVSNMSPEDSSIYLCSVLTAWSGYTFGSGTRLTVV.

In this sample, this clone turned up once. V and J are TRBV5-6 and TRBJ1-5; D is uncertain. Germline V CDR1 and CDR2: SGHDT, YYEEEE. V shed 0 bases and J shed 0 bases, with 4 bases lying between them. CDR3 length equals 14 residues. CDR3 bases: TGTGCCAGCAGCTTGGGGAGTAGCAATCAGCCCCAGCATTTT. Amino acid sequence: CASSLGSSNQPQHF.

This chain connects TRBV15 to TRBJ2-3; the D is unclear. From germline, CDR1 is LNHNV and CDR2 YYDKDF (reference sequence). The length of the CDR3 is 14 residues. The V end lost 0 bases, the J end lost 4 bases, and 8 bases lay between the germline ends. This CDR3 reads CATSRDRDPDTQYF. Here the CDR3 DNA reads TGTGCCACCAGCAGAGATAGAGATCCAGATACGCAGTATTTT. The whole variable domain, filled in from reference TRBV15 and TRBJ2-3, reads DAMVIQNPRYQVTQFGKPVTLSCSQTLNHNVMYWYQQKSSQAPKLLFHYYDKDFNNEADTPDNFQSRRPNTSFCFLDIRSPGLGDTAMYLCATSRDRDPDTQYFGPGTRLTVL.

This clone was seen once. The gene calls are TRBV19 and TRBJ1-5; 8 nucleotides agree with TRBD1. The CDR3 is 18 residues long. Germline lookup yields CDR1 LNHDA and CDR2 SQIVND (reference sequence). The junction had 17 bases not matched to a gene; V was cut back by 6 bases and J by 4 bases. CDR3 DNA: TGTGCCAGTAGCCCTTTCTCATCAGGGACAGGATTTAATCAGCCCCAGCATTTT. It specifies CASSPFSSGTGFNQPQHF.

The chain has TRBV6-6 and TRBJ2-3; D perhaps matches TRBD1 (5 bases). V dropped 5 bases and J dropped 0 bases, with 12 bases sitting between them. Germline loops: CDR1 MNHNY, CDR2 SVGAGI (reference sequence). This CDR3 region has 15 residues. CDR3: CASSDQGFSTDTQYF. DNA for the CDR3: TGTGCCAGCAGTGACCAGGGATTTAGCACAGATACGCAGTATTTT.

The rearrangement uses TRBV7-3 and TRBJ2-1, with 8 positions matching TRBD2. V shed 5 bases, J shed 7 bases, and the junction held 7 bases outside the gene matches. CDR3 length equals 14 residues. Germline loops: CDR1 SGHTA, CDR2 FQGTGA. The CDR3 is CASSLGRGDNEQFF. As DNA, the CDR3 is TGTGCCAGCAGCCTAGGGCGGGGGGATAATGAGCAGTTCTTC. The full variable domain, rest sourced from reference TRBV7-3 and TRBJ2-1, is GAGVSQTPSNKVTEKGKYVELRCDPISGHTALYWYRQSLGQGPEFLIYFQGTGAADDSGLPNDRFFAVRPEGSVSTLKIQRTERGDSAVYLCASSLGRGDNEQFFGPGTRLTVL.

V usage is TRBV5-1 and J usage is TRBJ2-7; 8 bases are shared with TRBD1. The V and J ends lost 1 base and 0 bases, in that order; junction bases with no gene match: 12. Germline CDR1 SGHRS, CDR2 YFSETQ. The CDR3 contains 18 residues. DNA for the CDR3: TGCGCCAGCAGCTTGTCGGGACAGGTCGCATTCAGCTCCTACGAGCAGTACTTC. Translation: CASSLSGQVAFSSYEQYF.

This clone was counted once. The genes are TRBV5-1 and TRBJ2-3, with 12 bases identical to TRBD2. The CDR3 totals 17 residues. CDR1 and CDR2 from the germline V gene are SGHRS and YFSETQ. J lost 5 bases, V lost 2 bases, and 9 bases had no gene match. The CDR3 DNA sequence: TGCGCCAGCAGCTTTCCTCGACTAGCGGGGGTGGGAGATACGCAGTATTTT. Its protein product is CASSFPRLAGVGDTQYF.

This clone occurred a few times. This chain connects TRBV6-1 to TRBJ2-7; 9 bases map to TRBD1. J lost 6 bases, V lost 5 bases, and 11 bases had no gene match. Germline V lookup: CDR1 MNHNS, CDR2 SASEGT. The CDR3 totals 15 residues. CDR3 DNA: TGTGCCAGCAGTTTGAACCCCGGGACAGGGTCCGAGCAGTACTTC. It translates to CASSLNPGTGSEQYF.

This clone was seen a handful of times. CDR3 sequence: CASNRGETDTQYF. The CDR3 bases are TGTGCCAGCAATCGGGGGGAAACAGATACGCAGTATTTT. The chain recombines TRBV6-6 with TRBJ2-3; 7 nucleotides match TRBD2. From germline, CDR1 is MNHNY and CDR2 SVGAGI (reference sequence). This CDR3 is built from 13 residues. J was trimmed by 3 bases and V by 7 bases; bases with no gene match: 4.

The chain has TRBV7-2 and TRBJ2-4, with 7 bases matching TRBD1. Germline values: CDR1 SGHTA, CDR2 FQGNSA. Losses at the gene ends were 5 bases for V and 8 bases for J; bases not matched to a gene: 3. The CDR3 has 12 residues. The CDR3 spells CASSDRADIQYF. The CDR3 DNA is TGTGCCAGCAGCGACAGGGCGGACATTCAGTACTTC.